This paragraph reports one TCR beta chain. Its cognate antigen is unknown. Profiled with immunoSEQ multiplex PCR; TCRdb holds only in-frame clones, not every one. The sample records about 120,000 clones, roughly 89% being singletons. The data belong to a study of T cell responses to AZD1222 COVID-19 vaccine. Across the whole study: Second doses at about 4 or about 12 weeks were pooled. Study-level results: Samples come after the peak T cell response, not at day 14. Baseline serology detected seropositivity in only six or seven AZD1222 recipients. Females outnumbered males among donors, who were mostly white British; clonal diversity was possibly underestimated.

The V gene's germline CDR1 is LNHDA and CDR2 SQIVND (reference sequence). The junction had 11 bases not matched to a gene; V was cut back by 7 bases and J by 3 bases. The CDR3 has 15 residues. The sequencing used peripheral blood, collected on day 0 of AZD1222 vaccination. The TCR sequence derives from an adult in good health. This chain joins TRBV19 and TRBJ1-2; 7 bases are a match to TRBD1. The CDR3 loop reads CASIGLGGGDYGYTF. The CDR3 DNA follows: TGTGCCAGTATAGGTCTGGGAGGGGGCGACTATGGCTACACCTTC.